This T cell receptor (beta chain) came from a study of spatial heterogeneity in lung cancer. Looking at the study overall: The average count in raw reads for each unique TCR and UMI combination exceeded nine appearances.

Time point in this sample: sample taken at primary tumor resection. Tumor, nontumor lung or frozen PBMC supplied whole RNA that was sequenced unsorted. Trimming removed 5 bases from V and 0 bases from J; junction bases left unmatched: 0. The CDR3 length is 12 residues. Germline-derived CDR1 and CDR2 are SQVTM and ANQGSEA. This clonotype was detected ten times or more. A distinct unique molecular identifier was carried by each TCR cDNA molecule. TCRdb passed the 5' RACE reads through MiXCR, listing each CDR3 protein once. The sample has around 87,000 distinct CDR3 sequences, 9.5% to 15% seen once. The sample was PBMCs, taken at surgery. V gene TRBV29-1 combines with J gene TRBJ2-7, with 8 bases identical to TRBD2. The TCR comes from a male donor with early-stage non-small cell lung cancer. The CDR3 loop reads CSVSGGSYEQYF. DNA for the CDR3: TGCAGCGTTAGCGGGGGCTCCTACGAGCAGTACTTC.